This entry concerns a single T cell receptor beta chain. The record originates from a study of blood T cell repertoires in COVID-19. Overall study: Material from acute and convalescent COVID-19 was sourced from the United States, Italy and Spain. The analysed material was cDNA or gDNA that came from T cells, B-cell-depleted T cells, or PBMCs.

Per the germline V gene, CDR1 is SGDLS and CDR2 is YYNGEE. Between the trimmed V and J ends, which lost 1 base and 2 bases, there was a span of 9 bases. The CDR3 totals 15 residues. Per the study methods: Reference gene primer amplification yielded estimated nucleated cell counts. Data came from immunoSEQ multiplex PCR; TCRdb stores just in-frame clones and leaves some out. V and J calls and clone size are those listed in that table; D and trimming were worked out from the DNA. Of about 170,000 clones listed, 70% to 90% were seen once; the top ten hold about 2.6%. The chain recombines TRBV9 with TRBJ1-4; possibly TRBD1 for D (6 bases). Source material: peripheral blood. The TCR was taken from a woman at least 80 years old with COVID-19, enrolled during active disease. The CDR3 DNA reads as TGTGCCAGCAGCGTAAGGGGGGGGACTAATGAAAAACTGTTTTTT. This sequence encodes CASSVRGGTNEKLFF.